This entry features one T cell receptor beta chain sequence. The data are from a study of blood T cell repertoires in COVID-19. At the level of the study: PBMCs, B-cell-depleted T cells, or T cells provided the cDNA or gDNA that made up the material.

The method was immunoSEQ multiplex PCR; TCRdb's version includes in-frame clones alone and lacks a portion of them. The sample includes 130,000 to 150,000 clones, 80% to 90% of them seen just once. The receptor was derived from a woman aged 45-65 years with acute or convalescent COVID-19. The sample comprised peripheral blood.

CDR3 bases: TGTGCCAGCAGTTTATCAGGGACAGGGGGTTTACAGCCCCAGCATTTT. Its translation is CASSLSGTGGLQPQHF. The chain recombines TRBV28 with TRBJ1-5, with TRBD1 matching over 11 bases. V trimming: 1 base; J trimming: 7 bases; junction bases outside the gene matches: 6. The V gene's germline CDR1 is MDHEN and CDR2 SYDVKM. The CDR3 has 16 amino acids.